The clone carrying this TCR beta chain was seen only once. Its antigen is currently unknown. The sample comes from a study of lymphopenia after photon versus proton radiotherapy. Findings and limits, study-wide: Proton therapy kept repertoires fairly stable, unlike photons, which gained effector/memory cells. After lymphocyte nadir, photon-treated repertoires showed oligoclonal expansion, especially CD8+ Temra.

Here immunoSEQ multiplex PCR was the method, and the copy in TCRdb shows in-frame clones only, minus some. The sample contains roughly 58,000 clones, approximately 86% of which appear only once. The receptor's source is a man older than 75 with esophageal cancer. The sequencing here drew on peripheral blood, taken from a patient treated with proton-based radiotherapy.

CDR3 loop: CASSDSGGINTEAFF. CDR3 in DNA: TGTGCCAGCAGTGACTCAGGGGGGATAAACACTGAAGCTTTCTTT. The chain links TRBV28 to TRBJ1-1; 7 nucleotides line up with TRBD1. There are 15 residues in the CDR3. CDR1 is MDHEN and CDR2 is SYDVKM in the germline V gene. With 5 bases clipped from V and 2 bases from J, the junction kept 8 bases outside the gene matches.